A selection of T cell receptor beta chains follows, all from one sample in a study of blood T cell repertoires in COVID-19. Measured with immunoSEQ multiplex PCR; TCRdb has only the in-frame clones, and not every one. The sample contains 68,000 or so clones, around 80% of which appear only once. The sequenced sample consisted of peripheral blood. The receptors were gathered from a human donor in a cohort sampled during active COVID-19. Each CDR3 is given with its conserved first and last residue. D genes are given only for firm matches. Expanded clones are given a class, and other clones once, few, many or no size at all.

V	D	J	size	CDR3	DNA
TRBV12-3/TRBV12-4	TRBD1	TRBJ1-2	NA	CASSWQGAGGYTF	TGTGCCAGCAGTTGGCAGGGGGCGGGAGGCTACACCTTC
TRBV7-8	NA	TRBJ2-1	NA	CASSLTGYEQFF	TGTGCCAGCAGCCTCACGGGGTATGAGCAGTTCTTC
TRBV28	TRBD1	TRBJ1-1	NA	CASRTPGTGTEAFF	TGTGCCAGCAGGACCCCCGGGACAGGGACTGAAGCTTTCTTT
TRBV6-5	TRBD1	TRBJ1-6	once	CASSYGTANSPLHF	TGTGCCAGCAGTTACGGGACAGCGAATTCACCCCTCCACTTT
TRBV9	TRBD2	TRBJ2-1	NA	CASSPREGTYNEQFF	TGTGCCAGCAGCCCCAGGGAGGGAACCTACAATGAGCAGTTCTTC
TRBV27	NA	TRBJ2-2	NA	CASSSFGPLNSGVTGELFF	TGTGCCAGCAGTTCGTTTGGGCCTCTTAACTCCGGTGTTACCGGGGAGCTGTTTTTT
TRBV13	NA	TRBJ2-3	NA	CASSYPGGTDTQYF	TGTGCCAGCAGCTATCCGGGGGGCACAGATACGCAGTATTTT
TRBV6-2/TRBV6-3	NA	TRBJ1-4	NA	CASSSHRDTKNEKLFF	TGTGCCAGCAGCTCACACCGGGACACAAAAAATGAAAAACTGTTTTTT
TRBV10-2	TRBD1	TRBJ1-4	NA	CASSESGRQGQGQSTNEKLFF	TGCGCCAGCAGTGAGTCGGGTAGGCAGGGACAGGGGCAATCAACTAATGAAAAACTGTTTTTT
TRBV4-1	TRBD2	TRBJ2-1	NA	CASSQQVLAGVGNEQFF	TGCGCCAGCAGCCAACAGGTCCTAGCGGGAGTGGGCAATGAGCAGTTCTTC
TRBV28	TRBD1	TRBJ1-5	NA	CASSPSQGRRNQPQHF	TGTGCCAGCAGTCCCTCACAGGGGAGGCGCAATCAGCCCCAGCATTTT
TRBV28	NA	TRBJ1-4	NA	CASSTGSATNEKLFF	TGTGCCAGCAGTACAGGGAGTGCAACTAATGAAAAACTGTTTTTT
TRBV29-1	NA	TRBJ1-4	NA	CSVLTDTTNEKLFF	TGCAGCGTTCTGACAGACACAACTAATGAAAAACTGTTTTTT
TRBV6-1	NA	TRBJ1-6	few	CASSEDSDNSPLHF	TGTGCCAGCAGTGAAGATAGTGATAATTCACCCCTCCACTTT
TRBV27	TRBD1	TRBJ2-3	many	CASSFYRGADTQYF	TGTGCCAGCAGTTTTTACAGGGGCGCAGATACGCAGTATTTT
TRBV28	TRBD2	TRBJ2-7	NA	CASSSHRTSGGEQYF	TGTGCCAGCAGTTCCCACCGGACTAGCGGGGGAGAGCAGTACTTC
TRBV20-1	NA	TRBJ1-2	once	CSASETDGYTF	TGCAGTGCTAGCGAAACAGATGGCTACACCTTC
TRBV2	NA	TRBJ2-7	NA	CASGSWSEQYF	TGTGCCAGCGGGTCTTGGAGCGAGCAGTACTTC
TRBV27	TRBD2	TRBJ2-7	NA	CASSPWTSGPSYEQYF	TGTGCCAGCAGTCCTTGGACTAGCGGGCCCTCCTACGAGCAGTACTTC
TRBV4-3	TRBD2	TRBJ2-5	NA	CASSQGIAGGGETQYF	TGCGCCAGCAGCCAAGGGATAGCGGGAGGAGGCGAGACCCAGTACTTC
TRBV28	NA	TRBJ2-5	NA	CASTDTSRLQETQYF	TGTGCCAGCACCGATACCTCTAGACTACAAGAGACCCAGTACTTC
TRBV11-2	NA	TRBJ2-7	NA	CASSLGPGASYEQYF	TGTGCCAGCAGCTTGGGACCAGGGGCCTCCTACGAGCAGTACTTC
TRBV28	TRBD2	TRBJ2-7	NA	CASSPQGAGGDSYEQYF	TGTGCCAGCAGCCCCCAGGGTGCGGGAGGAGACTCCTACGAGCAGTACTTC
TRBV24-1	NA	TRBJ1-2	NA	CATSDELGYGYTF	TGTGCCACCAGTGATGAGCTAGGATATGGCTACACCTTC
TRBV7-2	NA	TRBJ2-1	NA	CASSLALAGSYNEQFF	TGTGCCAGCAGCTTAGCGCTGGCGGGGAGTTACAATGAGCAGTTCTTC
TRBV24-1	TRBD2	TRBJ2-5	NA	CATSDYGLAGQETQYF	TGTGCCACCAGTGATTATGGGCTAGCGGGTCAAGAGACCCAGTACTTC
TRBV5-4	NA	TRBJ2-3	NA	CASSLDRSLSTDTQYF	TGTGCCAGCAGCTTGGACAGGAGTTTGAGCACAGATACGCAGTATTTT
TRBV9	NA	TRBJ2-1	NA	CASSVDRDRGEQFF	TGTGCCAGCAGCGTAGATCGGGATCGGGGTGAGCAGTTCTTC
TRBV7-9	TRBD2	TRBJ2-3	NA	CASSPRTSGTTDTQYF	TGTGCCAGCAGTCCTCGGACTAGCGGGACCACAGATACGCAGTATTTT
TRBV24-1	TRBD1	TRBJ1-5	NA	CATSDSLGQSFQPQHF	TGTGCCACCAGTGATAGTCTGGGACAGTCCTTTCAGCCCCAGCATTTT
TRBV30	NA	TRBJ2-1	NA	CASHGGRAYYNEQFF	TGTGCCTCTCACGGGGGACGCGCCTATTACAATGAGCAGTTCTTC
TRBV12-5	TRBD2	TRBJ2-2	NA	CASGSGVAGVAGELFF	TGTGCTAGTGGTTCTGGGGTAGCGGGAGTAGCCGGGGAGCTGTTTTTT
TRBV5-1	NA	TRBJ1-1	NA	CASSLAGRLNTEAFF	TGCGCCAGCAGCTTGGCGGGGAGATTGAACACTGAAGCTTTCTTT
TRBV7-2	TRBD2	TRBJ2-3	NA	CASSLDAGGPSDTQYF	TGTGCCAGCAGCTTAGATGCGGGAGGGCCCTCAGATACGCAGTATTTT
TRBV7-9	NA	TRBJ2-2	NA	CASSLLRGGTGELFF	TGTGCCAGCAGCTTATTGCGGGGCGGCACCGGGGAGCTGTTTTTT
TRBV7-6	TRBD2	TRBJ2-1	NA	CASSLGGTSGQNEQFF	TGTGCCAGCAGCTTAGGGGGGACTAGCGGGCAGAATGAGCAGTTCTTC
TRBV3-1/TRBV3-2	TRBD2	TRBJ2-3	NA	CASSTSGGSTDTQYF	TGTGCCAGCAGCACTAGCGGGGGTAGCACAGATACGCAGTATTTT
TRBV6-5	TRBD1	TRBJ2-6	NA	CASNRGGSGANVLTF	TGTGCCTCCAACAGGGGCGGCTCTGGGGCCAACGTCCTGACTTTC
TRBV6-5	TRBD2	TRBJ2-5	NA	CASRSRGGQETQYF	TGTGCCAGCAGGTCGCGGGGGGGCCAAGAGACCCAGTACTTC
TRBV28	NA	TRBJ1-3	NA	CASSLSAVGNTIYF	TGTGCCAGCAGTTTGTCCGCAGTTGGAAACACCATATATTTT
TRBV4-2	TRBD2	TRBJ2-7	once	CATKGLGTHEQYF	TGTGCCACCAAGGGACTAGGAACCCACGAGCAGTACTTC
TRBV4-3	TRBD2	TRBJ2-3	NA	CASSQDSPSGSDTFTDTQYF	TGCGCCAGCAGCCAAGATAGTCCAAGCGGGAGCGATACCTTCACAGATACGCAGTATTTT
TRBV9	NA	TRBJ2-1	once	CASSLARSNEQFF	TGTGCCAGCAGCTTGGCTAGGTCCAATGAGCAGTTCTTC
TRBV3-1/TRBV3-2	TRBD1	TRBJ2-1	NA	CASSQPHSTGSNEQFF	TGTGCCAGCAGCCAACCCCATTCGACAGGGAGCAATGAGCAGTTCTTC
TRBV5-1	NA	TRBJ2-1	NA	CASSLGGQNNEQFF	TGCGCCAGCAGCTTGGGCGGACAGAACAATGAGCAGTTCTTC
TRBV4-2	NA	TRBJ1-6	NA	CASSQDWQGDSPLHF	TGTGCCAGCAGCCAAGATTGGCAGGGTGATTCACCCCTCCACTTT
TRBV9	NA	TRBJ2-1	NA	CASSVDSPNEQFF	TGTGCCAGCAGCGTAGATTCCCCAAATGAGCAGTTCTTC
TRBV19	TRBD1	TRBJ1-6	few	CASEDRVGSPLHF	TGTGCCAGTGAAGACAGGGTTGGTTCACCCCTCCACTTT
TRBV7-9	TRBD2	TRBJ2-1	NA	CASSPPGASGRYNEQFF	TGTGCCAGCAGCCCCCCAGGGGCTAGCGGGAGGTACAATGAGCAGTTCTTC
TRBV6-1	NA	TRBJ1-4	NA	CASSEAGGSTNEKLFF	TGTGCCAGCAGTGAAGCAGGCGGATCAACTAATGAAAAACTGTTTTTT
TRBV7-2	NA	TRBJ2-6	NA	CASSPPGTGANVLTF	TGTGCCAGCAGCCCCCCAGGGACTGGGGCCAACGTCCTGACTTTC
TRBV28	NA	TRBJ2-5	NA	CASSLRRERTRETQYF	TGTGCCAGCAGTTTACGGAGGGAGCGAACCAGGGAGACCCAGTACTTC
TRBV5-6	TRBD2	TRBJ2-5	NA	CASSLGSGRGMTQYF	TGTGCCAGCAGCTTGGGGAGCGGGAGGGGGATGACCCAGTACTTC
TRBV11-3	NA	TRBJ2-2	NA	CASSLGGHNTGELFF	TGTGCCAGCAGCTTAGGGGGACATAACACCGGGGAGCTGTTTTTT
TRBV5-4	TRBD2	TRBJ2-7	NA	CASSLPSSGTIHEQYF	TGTGCCAGCAGCTTGCCGTCTAGCGGGACAATCCACGAGCAGTACTTC
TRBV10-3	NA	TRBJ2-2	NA	CAITQGSNTGELFF	TGTGCCATCACCCAGGGGTCGAACACCGGGGAGCTGTTTTTT
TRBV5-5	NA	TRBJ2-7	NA	CASSPLGQYEQYF	TGTGCCAGCAGCCCCCTTGGGCAGTACGAGCAGTACTTC
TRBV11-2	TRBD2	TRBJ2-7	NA	CASTRTSGRARQYF	TGTGCCAGCACCCGGACTAGCGGGAGGGCACGACAGTACTTC